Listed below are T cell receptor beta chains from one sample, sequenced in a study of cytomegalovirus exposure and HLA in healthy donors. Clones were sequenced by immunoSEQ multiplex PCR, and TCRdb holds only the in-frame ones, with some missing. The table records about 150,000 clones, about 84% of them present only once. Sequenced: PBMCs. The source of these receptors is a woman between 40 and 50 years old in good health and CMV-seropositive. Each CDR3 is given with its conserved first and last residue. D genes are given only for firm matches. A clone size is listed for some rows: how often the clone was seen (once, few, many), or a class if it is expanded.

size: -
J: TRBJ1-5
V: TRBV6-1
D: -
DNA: TGTGCCAGCACAGACGCGGATAATCAGCCCCAGCATTTT
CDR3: CASTDADNQPQHF

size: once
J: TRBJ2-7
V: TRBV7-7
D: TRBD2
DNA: TGTGCTAGCAGCCGTCGGACTAGCGGGAGGGCCGAGGCCCACGAGCAGTACTTC
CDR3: CASSRRTSGRAEAHEQYF

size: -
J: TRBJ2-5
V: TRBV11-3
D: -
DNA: TGTGCCAGCAGCTTAGAGGGGACAAGCGAACAAGAGACCCAGTACTTC
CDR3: CASSLEGTSEQETQYF

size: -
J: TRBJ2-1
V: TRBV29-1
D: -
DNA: TGCAGCGTGGGAGGCAATGAGCAGTTCTTC
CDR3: CSVGGNEQFF

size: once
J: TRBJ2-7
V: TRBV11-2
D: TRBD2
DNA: TGTGCCAGCAGCTTAAGGTCGGGACTAGCGGGAGGCGTTACCTACGAGCAGTACTTC
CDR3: CASSLRSGLAGGVTYEQYF

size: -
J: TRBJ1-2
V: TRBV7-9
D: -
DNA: TGTGCCAGCAGCTTAGAGGCCCGTCGGGGTGGGTGGAACTATGGCTACACCTTC
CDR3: CASSLEARRGGWNYGYTF

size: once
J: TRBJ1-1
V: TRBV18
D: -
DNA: TGTGCCAGCTTGGGGGGGACGGTTGTTGGTGAAGCTTTCTTT
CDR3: CASLGGTVVGEAFF

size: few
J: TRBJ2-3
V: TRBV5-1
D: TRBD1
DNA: TGCGCCAGCAGCGTACAGGGGCCAGATACGCAGTATTTT
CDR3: CASSVQGPDTQYF

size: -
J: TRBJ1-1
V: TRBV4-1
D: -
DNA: TGCGCCAGCAGCCTATCAGTGGGGGGGACTGAAGCTTTCTTT
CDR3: CASSLSVGGTEAFF

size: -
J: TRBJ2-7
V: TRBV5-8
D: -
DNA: TGTGCCAGCAGCCTTGGGGTAGGGGATTACTCCTACGAGCAGTACTTC
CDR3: CASSLGVGDYSYEQYF

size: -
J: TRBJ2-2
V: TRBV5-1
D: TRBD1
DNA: TGCGCCAGCAGCGAAGGGACAGGGGGCGCCGGCGGGGAGCTGTTTTTT
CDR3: CASSEGTGGAGGELFF

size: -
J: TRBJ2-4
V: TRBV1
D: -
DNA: TGCACCAGCAGCCAAGATCAAGCGGATTTAGCCAAAAACATTCAGTACTTC
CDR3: CTSSQDQADLAKNIQYF

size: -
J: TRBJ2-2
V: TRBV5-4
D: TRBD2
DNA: TGTGCCAGCAGCCGGACTAGCGGAAACACCGGGGAGCTGTTTTTT
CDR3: CASSRTSGNTGELFF

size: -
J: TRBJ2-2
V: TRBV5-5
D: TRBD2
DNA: TGTGCCAGCAGCTTGATAGTAGCGGGCCTCACCGGGGAGCTGTTTTTT
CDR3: CASSLIVAGLTGELFF

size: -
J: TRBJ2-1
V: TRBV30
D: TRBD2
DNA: TGTGCCTGGAGGGGGGTCGGGAGGGCCTCCTACAATGAGCAGTTCTTC
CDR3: CAWRGVGRASYNEQFF